This TCR beta chain was identified in a study of cytomegalovirus exposure and HLA in healthy donors. Study observations and caveats: For TCR beta chains, V- and J-gene trimming was later linked to a missense DCLRE1C variant. Analyzed later, association rates of TCRs varied across HLA loci, with DRB1 most and HLA-C fewest.

The PCR made use of 60 Vbeta and 13 Jbeta primers. Method: immunoSEQ multiplex PCR; TCRdb's copy keeps in-frame clones and lacks some. The repertoire holds 100,000 or so clones, with 60% to 85% as singletons. Regarding this clone: Its antigen is as yet unknown.

This CDR3 comprises 16 residues. The germline gives CDR1 SGHRS, CDR2 YFSETQ. Trimming took off 0 bases at V and 6 bases at J, with 16 bases between the two ends. J is TRBJ2-1 and V is TRBV5-1, with D perhaps matching TRBD1 (6 bases). The source material was PBMCs. This TCR was recovered from a middle-aged woman in good health and CMV-seronegative. The CDR3 reads CASSLGGPQGLNEQFF. CDR3 sequence (DNA): TGCGCCAGCAGCTTGGGAGGGCCCCAGGGGCTCAATGAGCAGTTCTTC.